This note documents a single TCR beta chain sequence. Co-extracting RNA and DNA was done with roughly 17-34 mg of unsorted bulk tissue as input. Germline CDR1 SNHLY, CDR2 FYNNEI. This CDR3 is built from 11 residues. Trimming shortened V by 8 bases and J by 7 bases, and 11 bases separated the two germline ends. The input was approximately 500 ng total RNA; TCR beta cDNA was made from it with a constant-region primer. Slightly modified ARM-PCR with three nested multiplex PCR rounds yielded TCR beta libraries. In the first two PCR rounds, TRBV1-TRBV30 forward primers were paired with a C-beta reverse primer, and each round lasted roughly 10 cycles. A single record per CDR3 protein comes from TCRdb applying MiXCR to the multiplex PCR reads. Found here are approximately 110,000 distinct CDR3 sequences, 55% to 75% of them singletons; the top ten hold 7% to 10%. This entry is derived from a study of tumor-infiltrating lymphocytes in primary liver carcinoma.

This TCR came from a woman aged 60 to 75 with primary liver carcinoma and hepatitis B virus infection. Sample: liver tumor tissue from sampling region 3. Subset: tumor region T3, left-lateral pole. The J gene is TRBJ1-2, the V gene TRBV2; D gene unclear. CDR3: CASGGYGGYTF. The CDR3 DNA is TGTGCCAGCGGAGGGTACGGTGGCTACACCTTC.